This T cell receptor (beta chain) is drawn from a study of blood T cell repertoires in COVID-19. Study context: Sites in the United States, Italy and Spain provided acute and convalescent COVID-19 samples. In each case, the material was cDNA or gDNA derived from T cells, B-cell-depleted T cells, or PBMCs.

As processed by the authors: Counts of nucleated cells, estimated from reference gene primer amplification, were obtained. Profiled with immunoSEQ multiplex PCR; TCRdb holds only in-frame clones, not every one. V, J and clone size are those of that table, while D and trimming were read from the DNA. Of more than 140,000 clones in the sample, about 79% were seen once. The V end lost 0 bases, the J end lost 3 bases, and 8 bases lay between the germline ends. Germline assignment: CDR1 MGHRA and CDR2 YSYEKL. The CDR3 has 15 amino acids. Material: peripheral blood. The gene calls are TRBV4-1 and TRBJ1-4, with D uncertain. This sequence was found in a woman aged 50 to 65 in a cohort sampled during active or convalescent COVID-19. In DNA, the CDR3 is TGCGCCAGCAGCCAAGAAAACAGACCTAATGAAAAACTGTTTTTT. Its protein is CASSQENRPNEKLFF.